The rows below give T cell receptor beta chains drawn from one sample of a study of regulatory T cells in long-lasting Graves disease. One entry per CDR3 protein results from TCRdb running MiXCR on the multiplex PCR reads. The repertoire holds 350,000 to 400,000 distinct CDR3 sequences, with 15% to 20% as singletons. These data also formed part of another study, on T cells in Graves' hyperthyroidism and ophthalmopathy.

The material sequenced was peripheral blood mononuclear cells (PBMCs), taken at new diagnosis, from a patient treated with antithyroid drugs. Every receptor here comes from a woman aged 18-29 years with Graves disease. Each CDR3 is given with its conserved first and last residue. The D gene is left open where the match is weak. The size of a clone is reported for some rows only, either as once, few or many, or as a class for expanded clones.

many TRBJ2-1 TRBV7-9 TRBD2 CASSPFGASGRAHEQFF TGTGCCAGCAGCCCCTTCGGGGCTAGCGGGAGGGCCCATGAGCAGTTCTTC
- TRBJ2-3 TRBV7-2 TRBD2 CASSLRSSGVSGTQYF TGTGCCAGCAGCTTGAGGTCTAGCGGGGTCTCCGGGACGCAGTATTTT
- TRBJ1-2 TRBV6-2/TRBV6-3 - CASSPYKGYGYTF TGTGCCAGCAGCCCTTATAAGGGCTATGGCTACACCTTC
few TRBJ1-1 TRBV27 TRBD1 CASRSFDHRGEAFF TGTGCCAGCAGAAGTTTTGACCACAGGGGTGAAGCTTTCTTT
many TRBJ2-3 TRBV28 TRBD1 CASSHPRAGTVSTDTQYF TGTGCCAGCAGTCACCCCCGTGCCGGGACAGTTAGCACAGATACGCAGTATTTT
- TRBJ2-1 TRBV19 - CASSGAGLWVEFF TGTGCCAGTAGTGGGGCAGGCTTATGGGTAGAGTTCTTC
many TRBJ2-3 TRBV30 - CAWAKVGDPTDTQYF TGTGCCTGGGCAAAGGTCGGGGACCCCACAGATACGCAGTATTTT
many TRBJ2-1 TRBV11-2 - CASSLGGGRGALYNEQFF TGTGCCAGCAGCTTGGGTGGGGGACGGGGGGCCCTCTACAATGAGCAGTTCTTC
many TRBJ2-1 TRBV7-2 TRBD2 CASSQWTSRFEQFF TGTGCCAGCAGCCAGTGGACTAGTAGGTTTGAGCAGTTCTTC
many TRBJ2-1 TRBV30 - CAWSARLGVGNEQFF TGTGCCTGGAGTGCAAGACTAGGGGTTGGCAATGAGCAGTTCTTC
few TRBJ1-4 TRBV2 TRBD1 CASIPQGGKGEKLFF TGTGCCAGCATCCCACAGGGGGGGAAGGGGGAAAAACTGTTTTTT
many TRBJ2-3 TRBV20-1 TRBD2 CSARDPRGGDTQYF TGCAGTGCTAGAGATCCCCGCGGGGGAGATACGCAGTATTTT
many TRBJ1-1 TRBV5-1 - CASSWDGTSGTEAFF TGCGCCAGCAGCTGGGACGGGACGTCGGGCACTGAAGCTTTCTTT
many TRBJ1-1 TRBV2 - CASSENRRGAFF TGTGCCAGCAGTGAAAACCGGCGGGGAGCTTTCTTT
- TRBJ2-5 TRBV29-1 TRBD2 CSGFLAGGEQETQYF TGCAGCGGATTCCTAGCGGGGGGTGAGCAAGAGACCCAGTACTTC
few TRBJ1-2 TRBV6-1 TRBD1 CASSEARGHGYTF TGTGCCAGCAGTGAAGCGAGGGGGCATGGCTACACCTTC
- TRBJ1-1 TRBV29-1 - CSVVSSDLYEAFF TGCAGCGTTGTTTCGTCGGATTTATACGAAGCTTTCTTT
- TRBJ2-6 TRBV19 - CASSIGTVTGANVLTF TGTGCCAGTAGTATAGGGACAGTTACTGGGGCCAACGTCCTGACTTTC
many TRBJ2-3 TRBV27 - CASSLEGVTSTDTQYF TGTGCCAGCAGTTTAGAGGGGGTTACTAGCACAGATACGCAGTATTTT
many TRBJ1-5 TRBV12-3/TRBV12-4 - CASGQPQHF TGTGCCAGCGGTCAGCCCCAGCATTTT
- TRBJ2-1 TRBV5-6 - CASNWNGVHNEQFF TGTGCCAGCAACTGGAATGGTGTTCACAATGAGCAGTTCTTC
many TRBJ2-1 TRBV20-1 TRBD2 CSADLLAGVPNEQFF TGCAGTGCTGACCTACTAGCGGGAGTTCCCAATGAGCAGTTCTTC
many TRBJ1-6 TRBV6-2/TRBV6-3 TRBD1 CASKGQLNSPLHF TGTGCCAGCAAGGGACAGCTTAATTCACCCCTCCACTTT
many TRBJ2-7 TRBV11-2 TRBD2 CASSLVRGAYEQYF TGTGCCAGCAGCTTAGTGCGGGGGGCCTACGAGCAGTACTTC
many TRBJ2-3 TRBV7-2 - CASSSRLGDTQYF TGTGCCAGCAGCTCTAGACTAGGAGATACGCAGTATTTT
many TRBJ2-6 TRBV18 - CASSPQGSSGANVLTF TGTGCCAGCTCACCACAGGGAAGCTCTGGGGCCAACGTCCTGACTTTC
few TRBJ1-2 TRBV29-1 TRBD1 CSVDFQGAVGYTF TGCAGCGTTGATTTTCAGGGGGCAGTCGGCTACACCTTC
few TRBJ1-4 TRBV24-1 - CATSDLGKDSSSTNEKLFF TGTGCCACCAGTGATTTGGGGAAGGACAGCTCCTCAACTAATGAAAAACTGTTTTTT
many TRBJ2-7 TRBV11-1 - CASSPGGTLGAEQYF TGTGCCAGCAGCCCGGGCGGGACCCTTGGCGCCGAGCAGTACTTC
few TRBJ2-7 TRBV19 - CASSSPGTTLGEQYF TGTGCCAGTAGTAGCCCAGGGACCACTCTTGGGGAGCAGTACTTC
many TRBJ2-3 TRBV18 - CASSPPGDTDTQYF TGTGCCAGCTCACCGCCCGGGGACACAGATACGCAGTATTTT
- TRBJ1-6 TRBV5-1 - CASSESPRSNSPLHF TGCGCCAGCAGCGAATCCCCTCGGTCTAACTCACCCCTCCACTTT
- TRBJ1-6 TRBV20-1 TRBD1 CSASKGQENSPLHF TGCAGTGCTAGCAAGGGACAGGAGAATTCACCCCTCCACTTT
many TRBJ2-7 TRBV10-3 TRBD1 CAISTGGISVGYEQYF TGTGCCATCAGTACAGGGGGCATTAGCGTAGGCTACGAGCAGTACTTC
many TRBJ2-7 TRBV30 TRBD1 CAWSVRAGGSYEQYF TGTGCCTGGAGTGTACGGGCAGGGGGATCGTACGAGCAGTACTTC
- TRBJ2-5 TRBV6-1 TRBD2 CASSELRGYQETQYF TGTGCCAGCAGTGAGTTGCGGGGGTACCAAGAGACCCAGTACTTC
many TRBJ1-2 TRBV12-3/TRBV12-4 - CASSFLQGSYGYTF TGTGCCAGCAGTTTCCTCCAGGGGTCGTATGGCTACACCTTC